Detailed here is one T cell receptor (beta chain). Its specificity is unknown. From the RT-PCR reads, TCRdb called clonotypes with MiXCR, one entry per CDR3 protein. The sample has hundreds of thousands of distinct CDR3 sequences, around 20% seen once. Germline trimming cut 3 bases from V and 0 bases from J; bases unmatched to any gene: 6. CDR1 is GTSNPN and CDR2 is SVGIG in the germline V gene (reference sequence). This CDR3 comprises 16 residues. This record belongs to a study of response to subunit inactivated influenza vaccine. Study results and caveats: Only a handful of new T cells, the authors suggested, are recruited with each seasonal influenza vaccination.

The sequencing used PBMCs from blood, collected roughly 5 days after vaccination. This clonotype originated in a man aged 50 to 60 who received an inactivated influenza vaccine. The chain combines TRBV30 with TRBJ1-5, with TRBD1 matching 9 bases. CDR3 in DNA: TGTGCCTGGAGCACTGGACAGGGGAATAGCAATCAGCCCCAGCATTTT. As protein: CAWSTGQGNSNQPQHF.